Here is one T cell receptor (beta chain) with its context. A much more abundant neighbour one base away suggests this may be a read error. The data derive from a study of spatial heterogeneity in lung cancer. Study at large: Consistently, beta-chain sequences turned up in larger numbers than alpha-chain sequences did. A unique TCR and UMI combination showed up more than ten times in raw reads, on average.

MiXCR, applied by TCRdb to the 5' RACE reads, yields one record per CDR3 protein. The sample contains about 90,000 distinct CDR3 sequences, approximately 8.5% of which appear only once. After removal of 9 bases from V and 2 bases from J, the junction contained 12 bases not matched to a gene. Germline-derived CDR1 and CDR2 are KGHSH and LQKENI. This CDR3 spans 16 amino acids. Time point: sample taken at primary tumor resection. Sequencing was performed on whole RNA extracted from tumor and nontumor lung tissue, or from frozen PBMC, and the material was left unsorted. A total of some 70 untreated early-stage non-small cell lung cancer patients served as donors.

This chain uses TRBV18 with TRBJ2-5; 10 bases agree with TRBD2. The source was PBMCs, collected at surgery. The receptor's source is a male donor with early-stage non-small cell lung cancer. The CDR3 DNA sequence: TGTGCCAGTTCCACCCTTATACTAGCGGGGCAAGAGACCCAGTACTTC. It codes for CASSTLILAGQETQYF.